This T cell receptor beta chain was captured by sequencing in a study of beta chain features in type 1 diabetes. Study summary: Healthy donors resembled patients in age, gender and cell yields.

This clone has just a few counts. Its antigen is still unknown. General study findings and limits: TCRB CDR3s were moderately but significantly shorter in Type 1 diabetes patients in all four CD4+ subsets. Whether HLA type influences TCRB rearrangement remained unresolved here.

Via the markers CD45RO/CCR7/CD25/CD127/CD95/CD27, stem cell-like memory, regulatory, central memory and naive CD4+ cells were sorted. Germline CDR1 SGHDT, CDR2 YYEEEE. This CDR3 contains 14 residues. Trimming removed 0 bases at V and 4 bases at J, with 10 bases between. The whole isolated RNA underwent reverse transcription, so sequencing captured expressed TCRB transcripts. Regulatory, naive and central memory T cell samples averaged about 3.57 million reads. The repertoire was sequenced with immunoSEQ multiplex PCR; TCRdb's copy has only in-frame clones and lacks some. The table has fewer than 350,000 clones, 15% seen once.

Sequences were obtained from naive CD4+ T cells from blood. This TCR came from a man between 18 and 29 years old with type 1 diabetes. This chain uses TRBV5-6 with TRBJ1-2, with a weak D call TRBD1 (6 bases). This chain's CDR3 is CASSLVAGVYGYTF. CDR3 nucleotide sequence: TGTGCCAGCAGCTTGGTGGCAGGGGTCTATGGCTACACCTTC. Based on the CDR3 plus reference TRBV5-6 and TRBJ1-2, the full variable domain is DAGVTQSPTHLIKTRGQQVTLRCSPKSGHDTVSWYQQALGQGPQFIFQYYEEEERQRGNFPDRFSGHQFPNYSSELNVNALLLGDSALYLCASSLVAGVYGYTFGSGTRLTVV.